The text below deals with one T cell receptor beta chain. Its antigen remains unidentified. This record belongs to a study of cytomegalovirus exposure and HLA in healthy donors. Clones were sequenced by immunoSEQ multiplex PCR, and TCRdb holds only the in-frame ones, with some missing. The sample comprises around 130,000 clones, 85% to 90% of which are singletons, and around 3.4% rests with the top ten. Findings and limits, study-wide: The authors listed around 150 TCR beta chains as cytomegalovirus-associated.

The V gene end was trimmed by 0 bases and the J gene end by 0 bases; junction bases not matched to a gene: 4. The CDR3 has 17 residues. Looked up from germline, CDR1 is MNHEY and CDR2 is SMNVEV (reference sequence). The chain employs TRBV27 and TRBJ2-2; 7 nucleotides line up with TRBD2. The specimen was PBMCs. The origin of this receptor is a man aged 30 to 45 in good health and CMV-seronegative. The chain's CDR3 is CASSLSRGVTNTGELFF. The CDR3 DNA follows: TGTGCCAGCAGTTTATCTCGGGGGGTGACGAACACCGGGGAGCTGTTTTTT.